This entry concerns a single T cell receptor beta chain. The sample belongs to a study of blood T cells in healthy people across ages. Sample-barcoded 5' priming and a J-beta primer mix drove a second PCR of roughly 6 to 12 cycles. Carrying 12 random nucleotides, a template-switch adaptor labeled each individual cDNA molecule. TCRdb analysed the 5' RACE reads with MiXCR anew, one entry per CDR3 protein. The table lists some 790,000 distinct CDR3 sequences, about 28% of them singletons, with 17% in the top ten. Per germline, CDR1 LGHNT and CDR2 FRNRAP. The V and J ends lost 6 bases and 11 bases respectively, with 25 bases between them. The CDR3 totals 15 residues.

V gene TRBV12-5 combines with J gene TRBJ2-5; TRBD2 is a possible D gene (6 bases). The TCR was taken from a woman at least 80 years old in good health. Material: blood. CDR3 region: CASGKSGLPYNEQYF. CDR3 in DNA: TGTGCTAGTGGAAAAAGCGGGCTCCCCTACAATGAGCAGTACTTC.